This T cell receptor (beta chain) was sequenced for a study of shared clonotypes between healthy human individuals (dated by TCRdb to the early 2020s). Background on the whole study: Three men and a couple of women, aged 18 to 49 years, made up the cohort. For each donor, CD4 naive and CD4 memory were each given three plates, CD8 naive was given two plates, and CD8 memory was given one plate. To estimate repertoire size and how much clonotypes are shared between individuals, the study performed deep sequencing of blood TCR repertoires from 4 to 6 healthy adults. Libraries were prepared and TCR repertoires were sequenced by different laboratories using diverse techniques, in order to increase sequencing depth and limit assay-specific biases. Between about 0.85 and 8.9 billion PBMCs per donor were obtained by leukapheresis.

The study at large found these results: Pairwise subsampling indicated that sequencing depth was expected to affect the degree of clonotype sharing among donors. Incomplete sequencing was indicated by rarefaction of sorted-subset datasets, despite the large sequencing depth. Naive subsets generally had larger estimated clonotype richness than memory subsets. Higher generation probabilities were observed for clonotypes shared by all four sorted-subset donors than for non-shared clonotypes. The small number of donors limited the genetic and exposure-history diversity represented. About 4.5% of naive CD4, around 3.5% of naive CD8, approximately 2.2% of memory CD4, and over 0.35% of memory CD8 clonotypes were shared across several donors. Sampling was limited to blood, and TCR repertoires in tissue likely differ from TCR repertoires in blood.

The germline V gene yields KGHSH for CDR1 and LQKENI for CDR2. The CDR3 goes from the cysteine to the phenylalanine over 14 residues. The retained sequence is limited to the CDR3, 42 bases, with the frame set at the first base. Concerning this clone: The antigen it recognizes is unknown. The junction does not match germline at one end; this may be a read error.

CD8 naive samples were CD45RO-negative cells positively selected for CCR7, giving a CD45RA+CCR7+ population that excluded TemRA cells. The donors were healthy, HIV-negative adults with no recently reported acute infections or vaccinations. Only Caucasian adults living in Nashville, Tennessee, USA were represented among the donors. Blood was collected by leukapheresis, and PBMCs were isolated by Ficoll-Histopaque density gradient centrifugation and then cryopreserved in liquid nitrogen vapor phase. Analytical flow cytometry was used to check the purity and quantity of every magnetically sorted T cell population. From each sorted fraction, genomic DNA was isolated and quantified by UV absorbance on a Nanodrop 2000c. Using the deep immunoSEQ assay, TCR CDR3 regions were amplified from genomic DNA by multiplex PCR. Genomic DNA extracted from each cell subset was distributed evenly over all wells of several immunoSEQ 96-well plates, and each plate served as one replicate. For sorted subsets, each replicate PCR was loaded with 200 ng genomic DNA, equivalent to about 33,000 T cell genomes. The purified libraries were quantified using a Qubit 3.0 fluorometer, sized with a Bioanalyzer 2100, and then quantified again using the KAPA Library Quantification kit. Every immunoSEQ 96-well plate was sequenced on a separate single-read 150-cycle Illumina NextSeq 550 flow cell. From the authors' description of their analysis: Because only junctional sequences without quality scores were contained in the immunoSEQ output, filtering matching that applied to full-length reads could not be performed. To assign V/J genes and CDR3, sequences were annotated using PyIR, a Python wrapper for IgBLAST v1.9, with IMGT germline references. Any read was removed if the V/J assignment was weak (E-value above 1e-6), the CDR3 was missing, or the read contained stop codons, out-of-frame junctions, or ambiguous translated residues. V3J clonotypes were defined as sequences sharing an identical inferred V gene, J gene, and CDR3 amino acid sequence. To compute the percentage overlap between repertoires, the number of shared unique clonotypes was divided by the size of the smaller repertoire. Richness of each repertoire was evaluated using RTK rarefaction, the Chao1 estimator, and Recon v2.1 estimates of unobserved clonotypes. Generation probabilities for all TCRbeta clonotypes obtained by the gDNA method from a handful of donors were computed using OLGA. TCRdb re-hosts the immuneACCESS table, in-frame sequences only. Its copies lack some clones; in the studies checked, an unresolved V gene accounts for under half of them, and the cause for the rest is not known. V and J calls plus clone size are reproduced from that table; the DNA served to infer D and trimming. Counted in this sample were over 2 million clones; just under 95% of them appeared once. The ten largest clones add up to approximately 1.2% of the sample.

This TCR derives from a man younger than 30 in good health. The source material was naive CD8+ T cells sorted from blood. The cell subset or site label for this specimen denotes: CD45RA+CCR7+. The sequence is built from TRBV18 and TRBJ2-7; the D gene is perhaps TRBD2, on 6 matching bases. The nucleotide sequence is TGTGCCAGCTCACCACTGGATGACCCCCCGGGGGATCACTTC. This translates into CASSPLDDPPGDHF.